This T cell receptor (beta chain) came from a study of OX40 agonist ivuxolimab in advanced cancers. Concerning this clone itself: At the DNA level, this CDR3 is encoded by other sequences in the same sample as well.

With 0 bases removed from V and 8 bases from J, the gap between germline ends came to 17 bases. CDR3 length equals 16 residues. CDR1 MGHRA and CDR2 YSYEKL come from the germline V gene. TCRdb keeps only in-frame clones here, not all; method: immunoSEQ multiplex PCR. The sample lists over 50,000 clones, 86% seen once, with 12% in the top ten. The chain is built from TRBV4-1 and TRBJ2-1; D perhaps matches TRBD2 (7 bases). The sample consisted of CD4+ or CD8+ T cells sorted from blood, taken in a trial of the OX40 agonist ivuxolimab. The clonotype originates from an adult with an advanced solid tumor such as melanoma, head and neck, liver or kidney cancer. CDR3 sequence: CASSQDRGGGAHEQFF. The CDR3, as DNA: TGCGCCAGCAGCCAAGATCGGGGTGGGGGGGCCCATGAGCAGTTCTTC.